This TCR beta chain appears in the sequencing data of a study of shared clonotypes between healthy human individuals. Study-level results: Incompleteness in sorted-subset sequencing, despite large depth, was shown by rarefaction. Donors were few, which limited the genetic and exposure-history diversity represented.

The CDR3 runs to 15 residues. Per germline, CDR1 LGHNA and CDR2 YSLEER. V was pared by 0 bases and J by 3 bases, with 10 bases between. The table came from immunoSEQ multiplex PCR; TCRdb's copy has only in-frame clones and leaves some out. Found here are over 2 million clones, approximately 94% of them singletons; the top ten hold 0.85% to 1.2%. The naive CD8 subset, CD45RO-negative cells positively selected for CCR7, excluded terminally differentiated effector memory CD45RA+ cells. Every contributor of samples was a Caucasian grown-up residing in Nashville, Tennessee. This clone was observed a single time. Its antigen is not known.

The rearrangement links TRBV4-3 to TRBJ2-3; no firm D call. The TCR sequence derives from a young man in good health. The material sequenced was naive CD8+ T cells sorted from blood. The CDR3 spells CASSQDPMGTDTQYF. CDR3 sequence (DNA): TGCGCCAGCAGCCAAGACCCTATGGGGACAGATACGCAGTATTTT.